This passage covers 7 T cell receptor beta chains from one sample sequenced in a study of T-cell reconstitution after alpha-beta-depleted transplantation in children. Unique molecular identifiers were used in preparing the TCRbeta library. TCRdb recomputed calls from the PCR reads with MiXCR, one row per CDR3 protein. The sample has 250,000 to 300,000 distinct CDR3 sequences, 9.9% seen once. The input for sequencing was PBMCs from the stem cell graft donor, taken from the stem cell graft. The receptors come from a human donor who donated a stem cell graft to a child with SCID.

Regarding this clonotype: The junction differs from germline at one of its ends, possibly a read error. The chain employs TRBV5-6 and TRBJ2-6, with D perhaps TRBD2 (6 bases). This CDR3 is 18 amino acids long. Germline V gives CDR1 SGHDT, CDR2 YYEEEE. The CDR3, as DNA: TGTGCCAGCAGCTTGGCTCGGGAGAGATACTCTTGGGCCAACGTCCTGACTTTC. Residues: CASSLARERYSWANVLTF.

This clonotype appeared a few times. The rearrangement uses TRBV10-3 and TRBJ1-6; D is possibly TRBD1 (6 bases). With 5 bases removed from V and 9 bases from J, the gap between germline ends came to 14 bases. The CDR3 runs to 14 residues. Looked up from germline, CDR1 is ENHRY and CDR2 is SYGVKD. This chain's CDR3 is CAISRTDVGSPLHF. The CDR3 nucleotides read TGTGCCATCAGTCGGACAGATGTCGGTTCACCCCTCCACTTT.

In this sample, this clonotype turned up a few times. The V call is TRBV29-1, the J call TRBJ2-2, with D unclear. In germline, CDR1 is SQVTM, CDR2 ANQGSEA. This CDR3 contains 12 residues. V was clipped by 5 bases and J by 1 base, with 5 bases between them. CDR3 region: CSVRENTGELFF. CDR3 bases: TGCAGCGTTAGGGAGAACACCGGGGAGCTGTTTTTT.

The chain uses TRBV6-5 and TRBJ2-3, with no clear D. Germline CDR1 reads MNHEY; CDR2 reads SVGAGI. The CDR3 covers 14 residues. V dropped 6 bases and J dropped 4 bases, with 14 bases sitting between them. The CDR3 region has the DNA TGTGCCAGCAGACAACTCGAAAGGGCAGATACGCAGTATTTT. It specifies CASRQLERADTQYF.

A remark on this clonotype: A read error may be the cause here, since a much bigger clone is one base away. In DNA form, the CDR3 reads TGTGCCATCAGTGGGGGAGTGGAGGAAGGGGAGCTGTTTTTT. Its protein is CAISGGVEEGELFF. This rearrangement joins TRBV10-3 to TRBJ2-2; the D gene is possibly TRBD2 (5 bases). There are 14 residues in the CDR3. Trimming took off 4 bases at V and 8 bases at J, with 14 bases between the two ends. Germline lookup yields CDR1 ENHRY and CDR2 SYGVKD.

J is TRBJ2-2 and V is TRBV3-1, with 7 nucleotides matching TRBD2. With 0 bases clipped from V and 4 bases from J, the junction kept 8 bases outside the gene matches. This CDR3 region has 17 residues. CDR1 is LGHDT, CDR2 YNNKEL, per germline (reference sequence). This CDR3 reads CASSQDGRLRGTGELFF. CDR3 nucleotides: TGTGCCAGCAGCCAAGACGGGAGGCTTCGAGGCACCGGGGAGCTGTTTTTT. Drawing the rest from reference TRBV3-1 and TRBJ2-2, the complete variable domain is DTAVSQTPKYLVTQMGNDKSIKCEQNLGHDTMYWYKQDSKKFLKIMFSYNNKELIINETVPNRFSPKSPDKAHLNLHINSLELGDSAVYFCASSQDGRLRGTGELFFGEGSRLTVL.

This clonotype was detected only a few times. The chain combines TRBV24-1 with TRBJ1-3; D remains unclear. The germline V gene has CDR1 KGHDR and CDR2 SFDVKD. V dropped 9 bases and J dropped 5 bases, with 10 bases sitting between them. The CDR3 covers 12 residues. CDR3 bases: TGTGCCACCTTCGCAGAGCGAAACACCATATATTTT. Protein sequence: CATFAERNTIYF.